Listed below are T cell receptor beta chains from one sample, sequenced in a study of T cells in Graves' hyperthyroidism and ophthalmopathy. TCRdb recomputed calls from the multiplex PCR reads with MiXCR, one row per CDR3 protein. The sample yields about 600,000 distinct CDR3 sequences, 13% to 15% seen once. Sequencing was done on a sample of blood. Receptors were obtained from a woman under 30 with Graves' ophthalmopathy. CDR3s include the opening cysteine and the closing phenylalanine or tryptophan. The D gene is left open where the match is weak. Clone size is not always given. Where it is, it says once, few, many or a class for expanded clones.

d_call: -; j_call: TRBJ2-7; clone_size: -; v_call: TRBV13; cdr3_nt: TGTGCCAGCAGCTTATTGAATGGATTGTACGAGCAGTACTTC; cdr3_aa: CASSLLNGLYEQYF
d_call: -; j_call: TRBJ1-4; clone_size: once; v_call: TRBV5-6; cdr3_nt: TGTGCCAGCAGCTTGGTGGGGCAGAATGAAAAACTGTTTTTT; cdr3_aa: CASSLVGQNEKLFF
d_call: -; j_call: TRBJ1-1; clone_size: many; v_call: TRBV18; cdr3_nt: TGTGCCAGCTCACCAGGGGACTCGAACACTGAAGCTTTCTTT; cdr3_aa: CASSPGDSNTEAFF
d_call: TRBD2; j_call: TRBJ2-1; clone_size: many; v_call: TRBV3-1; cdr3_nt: TGTGCCAGCAGAGGACTAGCGGCCTACAATGAGCAGTTCTTC; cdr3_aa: CASRGLAAYNEQFF
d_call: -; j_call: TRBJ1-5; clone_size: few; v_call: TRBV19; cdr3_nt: TGTGCCAGTAGTAGATCGAACAATCAGCCCCAGCATTTT; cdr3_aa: CASSRSNNQPQHF
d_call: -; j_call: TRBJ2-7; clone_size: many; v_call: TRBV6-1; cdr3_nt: TGTGCCAGCAGTGAAACGGGGCAGGGGGGTCCCTACGAGCAGTACTTC; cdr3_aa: CASSETGQGGPYEQYF
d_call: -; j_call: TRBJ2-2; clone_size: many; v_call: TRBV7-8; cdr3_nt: TGTGCCAGCAGCGGGAGAGGGGGGACCGGGGAGCTGTTTTTT; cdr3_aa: CASSGRGGTGELFF
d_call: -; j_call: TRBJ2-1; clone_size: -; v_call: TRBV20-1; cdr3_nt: TGCAGTGCCCCCCCGGAGGGAGGATACAGAGAGCAGTTCTTC; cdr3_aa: CSAPPEGGYREQFF
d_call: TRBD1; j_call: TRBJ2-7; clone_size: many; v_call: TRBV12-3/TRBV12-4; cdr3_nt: TGTGCCAGCAGAACGGGACAGGGGCTTTCCTACGAGCAGTACTTC; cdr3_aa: CASRTGQGLSYEQYF
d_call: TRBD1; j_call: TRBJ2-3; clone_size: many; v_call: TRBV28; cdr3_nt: TGTGCCAGCAGTGTCCCCGCTGCGCCAGGGGGTAGAGATACGCAGTATTTT; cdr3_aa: CASSVPAAPGGRDTQYF
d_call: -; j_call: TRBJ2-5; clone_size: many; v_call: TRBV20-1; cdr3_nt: TGCAGTGCTCCGGACACCCTCCGGACCCAGTACTTC; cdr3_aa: CSAPDTLRTQYF
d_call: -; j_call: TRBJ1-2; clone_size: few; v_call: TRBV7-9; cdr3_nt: TGTGCCAGCAGCTTCGAGGCGGACTCTGGCTACACCTTC; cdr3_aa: CASSFEADSGYTF
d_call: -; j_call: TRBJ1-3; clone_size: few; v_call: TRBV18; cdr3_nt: TGTGCCAGCTCACCACGAGAGGGTAGTTCTGGAAACACCATATATTTT; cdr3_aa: CASSPREGSSGNTIYF
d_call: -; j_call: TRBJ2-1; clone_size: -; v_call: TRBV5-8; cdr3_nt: TGTGCCAGCAGCTTCTTTTGGACTCGCCGCAATGAGCAGTTCTTC; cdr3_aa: CASSFFWTRRNEQFF
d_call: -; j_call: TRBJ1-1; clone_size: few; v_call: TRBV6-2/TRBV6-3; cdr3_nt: TGTGCCAGCAGTTACCCCACTTCGGGGAACACTGAAGCTTTCTTT; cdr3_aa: CASSYPTSGNTEAFF
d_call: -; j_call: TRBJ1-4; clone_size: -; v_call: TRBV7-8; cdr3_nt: TGTGCCAGCAGCTTAGGGAGGTTCGATGAAAAACTGTTTTTT; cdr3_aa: CASSLGRFDEKLFF
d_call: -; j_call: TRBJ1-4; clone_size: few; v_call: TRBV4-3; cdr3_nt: TGCGCCAGCAGCCTTCATCTCAGGACTAATGAAAAACTGTTTTTT; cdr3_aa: CASSLHLRTNEKLFF
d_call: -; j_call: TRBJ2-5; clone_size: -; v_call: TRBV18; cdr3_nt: TGTGCCAGCTCACCCAGCGCGGAGACCCAGTACTTC; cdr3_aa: CASSPSAETQYF
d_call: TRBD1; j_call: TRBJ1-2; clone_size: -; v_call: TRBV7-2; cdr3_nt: TGTGCCAGCAGTTCACAGGGGACGGCCTATGGCTACACCTTC; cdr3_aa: CASSSQGTAYGYTF